The entry below describes one T cell receptor (beta chain). Trimming took 2 bases from V and 8 from J, leaving 15 bases between them. The CDR3 contains 14 residues. Germline CDR1 reads GTSNPN; CDR2 reads SVGIG (reference sequence). The sample originates from a study of control samples from healthy donors and cancer patients. Produced via immunoSEQ multiplex PCR; TCRdb's table is partial and in-frame only. The sample gives some 150,000 clones, 96% of which show up once; 1% is in the top ten. The J gene is TRBJ1-4, the V gene TRBV30, with D unclear. Sequencing was performed on blood. This sequence was found in a young woman in good health. CDR3 residues: CAWSLRTLGEKLFF. For the CDR3, the DNA is TGTGCCTGGAGTCTCCGGACCTTGGGGGAAAAACTGTTTTTT.